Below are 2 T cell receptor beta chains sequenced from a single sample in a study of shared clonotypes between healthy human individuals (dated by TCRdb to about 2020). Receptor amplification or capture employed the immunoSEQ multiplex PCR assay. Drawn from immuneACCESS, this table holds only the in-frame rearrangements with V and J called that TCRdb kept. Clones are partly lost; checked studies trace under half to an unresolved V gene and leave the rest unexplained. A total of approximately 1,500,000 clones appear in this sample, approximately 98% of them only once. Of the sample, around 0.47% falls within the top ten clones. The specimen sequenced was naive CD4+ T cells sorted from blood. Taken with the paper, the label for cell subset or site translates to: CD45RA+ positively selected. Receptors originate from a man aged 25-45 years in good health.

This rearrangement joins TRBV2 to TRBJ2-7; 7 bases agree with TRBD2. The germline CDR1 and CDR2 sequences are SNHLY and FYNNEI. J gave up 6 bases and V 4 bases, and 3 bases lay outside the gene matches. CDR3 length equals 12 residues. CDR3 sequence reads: CASSGGGGEQYF. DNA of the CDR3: TGTGCCAGCAGTGGTGGGGGGGGCGAGCAGTACTTC.

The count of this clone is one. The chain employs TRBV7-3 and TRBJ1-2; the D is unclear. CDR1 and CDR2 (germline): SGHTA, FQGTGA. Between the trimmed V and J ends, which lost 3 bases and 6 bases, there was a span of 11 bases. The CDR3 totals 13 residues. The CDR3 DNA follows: TGTGCCAGCAGCTTCGGCAGGCGGGATGGCTACACCTTC. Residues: CASSFGRRDGYTF. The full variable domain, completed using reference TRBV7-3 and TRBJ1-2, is GAGVSQTPSNKVTEKGKYVELRCDPISGHTALYWYRQSLGQGPEFLIYFQGTGAADDSGLPNDRFFAVRPEGSVSTLKIQRTERGDSAVYLCASSFGRRDGYTFGSGTRLTVV.